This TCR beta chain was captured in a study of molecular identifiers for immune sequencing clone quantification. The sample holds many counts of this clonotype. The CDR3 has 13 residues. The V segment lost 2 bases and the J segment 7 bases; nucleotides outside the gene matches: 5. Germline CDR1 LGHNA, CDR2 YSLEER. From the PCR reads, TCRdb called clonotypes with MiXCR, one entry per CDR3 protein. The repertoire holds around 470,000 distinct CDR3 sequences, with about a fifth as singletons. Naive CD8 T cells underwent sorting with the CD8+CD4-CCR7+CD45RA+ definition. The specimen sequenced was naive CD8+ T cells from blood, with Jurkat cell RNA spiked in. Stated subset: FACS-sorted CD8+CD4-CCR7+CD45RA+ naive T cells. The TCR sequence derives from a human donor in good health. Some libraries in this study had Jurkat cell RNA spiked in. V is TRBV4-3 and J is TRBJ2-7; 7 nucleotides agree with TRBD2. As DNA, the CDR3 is TGCGCCAGCAGCCAACGACTAGCCGGTGAGCAGTACTTC. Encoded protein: CASSQRLAGEQYF.